Below are 26 T cell receptor beta chains sequenced from a single sample in a study of cytomegalovirus exposure and HLA in healthy donors. PCR employed 60 Vbeta and 13 Jbeta primers. Assay: immunoSEQ multiplex PCR; the TCRdb copy retains only in-frame clones and omits some. The table lists fewer than 120,000 clones, roughly 86% of them singletons. Sequenced material: PBMCs. Every receptor here comes from a man aged 40-50 years in good health and CMV-seronegative.

The rearrangement uses TRBV5-6 and TRBJ2-7; D possibly corresponds to TRBD1 (6 bases). V was pared by 0 bases and J by 0 bases, with 13 bases between. This CDR3 contains 16 residues. CDR1 is SGHDT, CDR2 YYEEEE, per germline. The CDR3 sequence is CASSLALGAGSYEQYF. CDR3 DNA sequence: TGTGCCAGCAGCTTGGCCTTGGGGGCGGGCTCCTACGAGCAGTACTTC.

The V gene is TRBV5-1, the J gene TRBJ1-6, with a possible D match to TRBD1 (6 bases). The CDR3 consists of 20 residues. Germline V gene lookup returns CDR1 SGHRS and CDR2 YFSETQ. Trimming pared 3 bases from V and 0 bases from J, leaving 22 bases between. CDR3 amino acids: CASSSQFRTARSSYNSPLHF. DNA of the CDR3: TGCGCCAGCAGCTCACAATTTCGGACAGCTCGTAGCTCCTATAATTCACCCCTCCACTTT. Using reference TRBV5-1 and TRBJ1-6 for the parts outside the CDR3, the full variable domain is KAGVTQTPRYLIKTRGQQVTLSCSPISGHRSVSWYQQTPGQGLQFLFEYFSETQRNKGNFPGRFSGRQFSNSRSEMNVSTLELGDSALYLCASSSQFRTARSSYNSPLHFGNGTRLTVT.

This clone has only one observation. V and J are TRBV6-1 and TRBJ1-1; 7 bases agree with TRBD1. The CDR3 extends over 14 amino acids. In germline, CDR1 is MNHNS, CDR2 SASEGT. J gave up 0 bases and V 5 bases, and 3 bases lay outside the gene matches. In DNA form, the CDR3 reads TGTGCCAGCAGTAAACAGGGGTTGAACACTGAAGCTTTCTTT. Its translation is CASSKQGLNTEAFF.

V and J are TRBV5-1 and TRBJ1-3; D is unclear. V was cut by 2 bases and J by 0 bases, with 3 bases left in between. CDR3 length equals 13 residues. Per the germline V gene, CDR1 is SGHRS and CDR2 is YFSETQ. Here the CDR3 DNA reads TGCGCCAGCAGCTTCCACTCTGGAAACACCATATATTTT. It specifies CASSFHSGNTIYF.

This clone was observed a handful of times. The chain uses TRBV4-1 and TRBJ1-1, with unresolved D. This CDR3 comprises 14 residues. Germline CDR1 and CDR2: MGHRA and YSYEKL. Trimming took 0 bases from V and 4 from J, leaving 9 bases between them. CDR3: CASSQESVITEAFF. The CDR3 DNA reads TGCGCCAGCAGCCAAGAATCGGTTATCACTGAAGCTTTCTTT.

V and J are TRBV2 and TRBJ2-5; 11 bases match TRBD2. The CDR3 sequence is 17 residues long. Unmatched junction bases numbered 12, after V lost 8 bases and J lost 1 base. Looked up from germline, CDR1 is SNHLY and CDR2 is FYNNEI. The CDR3, as DNA: TGTGCCAGCCGAATAGCGGGGGGGCGACAGGTCCAAGAGACCCAGTACTTC. Translated, it gives CASRIAGGRQVQETQYF.

Only one count was recorded for this clone. This chain connects TRBV5-1 to TRBJ1-1; D is ambiguous. The CDR3 covers 16 residues. Trimming removed 2 bases at V and 3 bases at J, with 17 bases between. Germline values: CDR1 SGHRS, CDR2 YFSETQ. The DNA for the CDR3 is TGCGCCAGCAGCTTTCGACGATTCGGGGTGTACACTGAAGCTTTCTTT. This sequence encodes CASSFRRFGVYTEAFF.

The chain has TRBV6-5 and TRBJ2-1; 11 bases are shared with TRBD2. The CDR3 length is 15 residues. V was clipped by 4 bases and J by 8 bases; unmatched bases: 7. Germline lookup yields CDR1 MNHEY and CDR2 SVGAGI. CDR3 DNA sequence: TGTGCCAGCAGTTTAGGGACTAGCGGCAGGGATGAGCAGTTCTTC. It is translated as CASSLGTSGRDEQFF.

This clone was recorded once. This chain links TRBV29-1 with TRBJ2-7; 8 positions match TRBD1. The CDR3 runs 13 residues. The ends lost 4 bases at V and 5 bases at J; junction bases unmatched: 7. Germline V gives CDR1 SQVTM, CDR2 ANQGSEA. The DNA for the CDR3 is TGCAGCGTTGTGGCGGACAGGGCGGACGAGCAGTACTTC. Its protein is CSVVADRADEQYF.

The V gene is TRBV30, the J gene TRBJ1-3; tentative D call: TRBD1 (5 bases). The CDR3 is 15 residues long. Germline CDR1 and CDR2: GTSNPN and SVGIG (reference sequence). The V end lost 1 base, the J end lost 0 bases, and 10 bases lay between the germline ends. CDR3: CAWSDRLSSGNTIYF. Written as DNA, the CDR3 is TGTGCCTGGAGTGACAGGCTCAGCTCTGGAAACACCATATATTTT.

The V gene is TRBV7-2, the J gene TRBJ1-2; D unclear. Germline-derived CDR1 and CDR2 are SGHTA and FQGNSA. V was cut by 3 bases and J by 2 bases, with 10 bases left in between. This CDR3 spans 14 amino acids. The CDR3 nucleotides read TGTGCCAGCAGCTTCGAAACTCGAAACTATGGCTACACCTTC. Residues: CASSFETRNYGYTF.

The rearrangement uses TRBV28 and TRBJ2-2; a weak D match, TRBD1 (6 bases). Germline loops: CDR1 MDHEN, CDR2 SYDVKM. This CDR3 is 15 amino acids long. The V end was cut by 5 bases, the J end by 5 bases, with 15 bases between. This CDR3 is CASSIQGIRTGELFF. The CDR3 DNA sequence: TGTGCCAGCAGTATTCAGGGGATTAGGACCGGGGAGCTGTTTTTT.

This rearrangement joins TRBV30 to TRBJ1-5; D gene uncertain. The V gene's germline CDR1 is GTSNPN and CDR2 SVGIG (reference sequence). Between the trimmed V and J ends, which lost 1 base and 3 bases, there was a span of 7 bases. The CDR3 covers 13 residues. CDR3 loop: CAWSAGVNQPQHF. The CDR3 nucleotides are TGTGCCTGGAGTGCAGGTGTCAATCAGCCCCAGCATTTT.

V and J are TRBV5-4 and TRBJ1-1; D unresolved. CDR3 length equals 13 residues. The ends were cut back, 4 bases at V and 0 bases at J, with 7 bases in the middle. The germline CDR1 and CDR2 sequences are SGHNT and YYREEE (reference sequence). CDR3 nucleotides: TGTGCCAGCAGCGCGGAGATGAACACTGAAGCTTTCTTT. It is translated as CASSAEMNTEAFF. The whole variable domain, filled in from reference TRBV5-4 and TRBJ1-1, reads ETGVTQSPTHLIKTRGQQVTLRCSSQSGHNTVSWYQQALGQGPQFIFQYYREEENGRGNFPPRFSGLQFPNYSSELNVNALELDDSALYLCASSAEMNTEAFFGQGTRLTVV.

This clone was recorded a few times. The chain uses TRBV6-5 and TRBJ1-1; D not resolved. V was cut by 6 bases and J by 6 bases, with 14 bases left in between. Per germline, CDR1 MNHEY and CDR2 SVGAGI. The CDR3 extends over 13 amino acids. CDR3 bases: TGTGCCAGCAGCCGACTGAGCCTGCCTGAAGCTTTCTTT. Translating it yields CASSRLSLPEAFF.

V gene TRBV10-1 combines with J gene TRBJ1-5; 8 nucleotides align to TRBD1. The CDR3 is made up of 18 amino acids. The V gene end was trimmed by 6 bases and the J gene end by 10 bases; junction bases not matched to a gene: 23. CDR1 is WNHNN, CDR2 SYGVQD, per germline (reference sequence). CDR3 sequence: CASSGAGEKDRAVGPQHF. CDR3 bases: TGCGCCAGCAGCGGCGCAGGGGAAAAGGACAGGGCCGTGGGACCCCAGCATTTT.

This chain links TRBV7-2 with TRBJ2-5, with 12 nucleotides matching TRBD1. Unmatched junction bases numbered 9, after V lost 5 bases and J lost 5 bases. The CDR3 totals 16 residues. Germline CDR1 is SGHTA and CDR2 is FQGNSA. DNA for the CDR3: TGTGCCAGCAGCCCCGGAGGGACAGGGGGCGGGGAGACCCAGTACTTC. This codes for CASSPGGTGGGETQYF.

CDR3 sequence: CASSFGASGGAGDEQFF. CDR3 nucleotide sequence: TGTGCCAGCAGCTTTGGGGCTAGCGGGGGGGCCGGCGATGAGCAGTTCTTC. The rearrangement links TRBV7-3 to TRBJ2-1, with 12 bases that match TRBD2. V trimming: 3 bases; J trimming: 8 bases; junction bases outside the gene matches: 11. This CDR3 has 17 residues. Per germline, CDR1 SGHTA and CDR2 FQGTGA.

The gene calls are TRBV9 and TRBJ2-2; TRBD1 might be the D (5 bases). V lost 3 bases, J lost 7 bases, and 19 bases lay in between. The CDR3 is 16 amino acids. Germline values: CDR1 SGDLS, CDR2 YYNGEE. The CDR3 protein is CASSDVPGKLIGELFF. The CDR3 DNA reads TGTGCCAGCAGCGATGTTCCAGGGAAGCTTATCGGGGAGCTGTTTTTT.

The chain joins TRBV5-4 to TRBJ1-1; 9 positions match TRBD1. The germline CDR1 and CDR2 sequences are SGHNT and YYREEE (reference sequence). J was trimmed by 6 bases and V by 2 bases; bases with no gene match: 5. The CDR3 sequence is 14 residues long. CDR3 sequence reads: CASSLNRGPPEAFF. The CDR3 coding sequence is TGTGCCAGCAGCTTAAACAGGGGGCCGCCTGAAGCTTTCTTT.

The chain has TRBV15 and TRBJ1-2; D not resolved. Germline CDR1 and CDR2: LNHNV and YYDKDF (reference sequence). The V and J ends lost 1 base and 7 bases respectively, with 13 bases between them. The CDR3 sequence is 14 residues long. The CDR3 DNA sequence: TGTGCCACCAGCAGAGGTCGGGAGTTTGGTGGCTACACCTTC. Its protein is CATSRGREFGGYTF.

The rearrangement uses TRBV9 and TRBJ2-1; 14 nucleotides align to TRBD2. CDR3 size: 16 residues. J gave up 10 bases and V 3 bases, and 9 bases lay outside the gene matches. Germline V CDR1 and CDR2: SGDLS, YYNGEE. CDR3 amino acids: CASSATTSGGAREQFF. The CDR3 bases are TGTGCCAGCAGCGCCACGACTAGCGGGGGGGCACGGGAGCAGTTCTTC.

This clone turned up a few times. V is TRBV14 and J is TRBJ1-5; D gene uncertain. Trimming removed 1 base from V and 3 bases from J, with 4 bases in between. The V gene's germline CDR1 is SGHDN and CDR2 FVKESK. CDR3 length equals 13 residues. The CDR3 spells CASSQGANQPQHF. The CDR3 DNA follows: TGTGCCAGCAGCCAAGGGGCCAATCAGCCCCAGCATTTT.

CDR3 loop: CASSQTGPNTEAFF. The CDR3 region has the DNA TGTGCCAGCAGTCAGACAGGTCCGAACACTGAAGCTTTCTTT. This chain links TRBV6-5 with TRBJ1-1; a weak D match, TRBD1 (6 bases). CDR1 MNHEY and CDR2 SVGAGI come from the germline V gene. Trimming took off 5 bases at V and 1 base at J, with 11 bases between the two ends. The CDR3 runs to 14 residues.

V gene TRBV28 combines with J gene TRBJ1-1; a weak D match, TRBD1 (5 bases). The CDR3 has 12 amino acids. V was cut by 3 bases and J by 11 bases, with 13 bases left in between. Germline lookup yields CDR1 MDHEN and CDR2 SYDVKM. The CDR3 spells CASSFAQGYAFF. CDR3 nucleotide sequence: TGTGCCAGCAGTTTCGCCCAGGGCTACGCTTTCTTT.

The chain joins TRBV7-9 to TRBJ2-7; TRBD1 is a possible D gene (6 bases). V was clipped by 3 bases and J by 7 bases, with 16 bases between them. The CDR3 loop spans 14 amino acids. Germline CDR1 reads SEHNR; CDR2 reads FQNEAQ (reference sequence). CDR3 in DNA: TGTGCCAGCAGCTTTCCAGGGGTCATGGGGGAGCAGTACTTC. This sequence encodes CASSFPGVMGEQYF.